The entry below gives a single T cell receptor beta chain sequence along with its context. This entry comes from a study of blood T cell repertoires in COVID-19. Study context: Nucleic acid was either cDNA or gDNA, and it came from T cells, B-cell-depleted T cells, or PBMCs.

TCRdb's copy holds only in-frame clones and misses some; the assay was immunoSEQ multiplex PCR. The table records 90,000 or so clones, about 90% of them present only once. Per the germline V gene, CDR1 is LNHDA and CDR2 is SQIVND (reference sequence). The CDR3 loop spans 14 amino acids. J gave up 2 bases and V 7 bases, and 4 bases lay outside the gene matches. The TCR sequence derives from a man younger than 35 with COVID-19, enrolled during active disease. V gene TRBV19 combines with J gene TRBJ1-5, with TRBD1 matching 8 bases. Source material: peripheral blood. CDR3: CASTETGGNQPQHF. As DNA, the CDR3 is TGTGCCAGTACCGAGACAGGGGGCAATCAGCCCCAGCATTTT.